This TCR beta chain was identified during a study of ipilimumab plus nivolumab after autologous stem cell transplantation. Study summary: The myeloma group: high-risk transplant-naive, or relapse within 3 years after first autologous transplant.

Sequencing used immunoSEQ multiplex PCR; TCRdb keeps in-frame clones, though not all of them. The data hold 35,000 to 50,000 clones, with 70% to 90% observed a single time. This clonotype was sampled from a male donor with multiple myeloma. Material: PBMCs, obtained in a trial of ipilimumab plus nivolumab as post-transplant consolidation.

In DNA, the CDR3 is TGTGCCAGCAGCCCCGGGGCTAACACTCAGGATGAGCAGTTCTTC. Its protein is CASSPGANTQDEQFF. This chain connects TRBV7-9 to TRBJ2-1; the D gene could be TRBD1 or TRBD2 (5 bases each). The V gene's germline CDR1 is SEHNR and CDR2 FQNEAQ (reference sequence). The CDR3 has 15 amino acids. V lost 5 bases, J lost 8 bases, and 19 bases lay in between.